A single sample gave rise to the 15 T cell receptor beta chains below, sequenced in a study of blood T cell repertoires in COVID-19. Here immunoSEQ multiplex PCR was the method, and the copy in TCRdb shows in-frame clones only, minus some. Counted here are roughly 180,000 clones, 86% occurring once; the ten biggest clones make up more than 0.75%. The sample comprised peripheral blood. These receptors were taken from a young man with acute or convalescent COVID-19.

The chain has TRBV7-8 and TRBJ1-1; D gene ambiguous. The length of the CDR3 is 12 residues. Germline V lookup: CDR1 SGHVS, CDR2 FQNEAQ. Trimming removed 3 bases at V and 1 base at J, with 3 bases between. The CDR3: CASSFGNTEAFF. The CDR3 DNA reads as TGTGCCAGCAGCTTCGGGAACACTGAAGCTTTCTTT.

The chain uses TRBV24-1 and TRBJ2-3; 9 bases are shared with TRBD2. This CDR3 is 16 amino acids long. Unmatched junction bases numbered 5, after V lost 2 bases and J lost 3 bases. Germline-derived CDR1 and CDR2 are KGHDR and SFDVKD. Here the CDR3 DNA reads TGTGCCACCAGTGATTCTACCGCGGGGGGGACAGATACGCAGTATTTT. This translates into CATSDSTAGGTDTQYF.

CDR3 in amino acids: CASSYARGSSTDTQYF. DNA of the CDR3: TGTGCCAGCAGTTACGCAAGGGGATCTAGCACAGATACGCAGTATTTT. The J gene is TRBJ2-3, the V gene TRBV6-2 or TRBV6-3; D is perhaps TRBD1 (5 bases). The CDR3 runs to 16 residues. Germline V gene lookup returns CDR1 MNHEY and CDR2 SVGEGT. Trimming stripped 2 bases from V and 0 bases from J, with 12 bases between.

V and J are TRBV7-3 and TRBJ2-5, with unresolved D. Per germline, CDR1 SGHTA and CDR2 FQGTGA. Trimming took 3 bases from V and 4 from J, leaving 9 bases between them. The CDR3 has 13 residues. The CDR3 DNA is TGTGCCAGCAGCTTTGGCATTCGAGAGACCCAGTACTTC. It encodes CASSFGIRETQYF. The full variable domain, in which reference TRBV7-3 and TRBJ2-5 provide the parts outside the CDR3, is GAGVSQTPSNKVTEKGKYVELRCDPISGHTALYWYRQSLGQGPEFLIYFQGTGAADDSGLPNDRFFAVRPEGSVSTLKIQRTERGDSAVYLCASSFGIRETQYFGPGTRLLVL.

CDR3 bases: TGTGCCAGCAGTCCTCCGCCCAGGCAGGGGGCGTCAGGGGCCAACGTCCTGACTTTC. This sequence encodes CASSPPPRQGASGANVLTF. This chain joins TRBV28 and TRBJ2-6, with 8 positions matching TRBD1. V lost 5 bases to trimming and J lost 4 bases; unmatched junction nucleotides: 16. Looked up from germline, CDR1 is MDHEN and CDR2 is SYDVKM. The CDR3 length is 19 residues.

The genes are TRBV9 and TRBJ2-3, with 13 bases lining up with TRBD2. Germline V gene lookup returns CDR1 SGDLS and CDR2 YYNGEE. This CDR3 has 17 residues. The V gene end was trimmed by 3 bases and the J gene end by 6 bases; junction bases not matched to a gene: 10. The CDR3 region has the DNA TGTGCCAGCAGCGCTGTAACTACTAGCGGGGGGGCGGATACGCAGTATTTT. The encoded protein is CASSAVTTSGGADTQYF.

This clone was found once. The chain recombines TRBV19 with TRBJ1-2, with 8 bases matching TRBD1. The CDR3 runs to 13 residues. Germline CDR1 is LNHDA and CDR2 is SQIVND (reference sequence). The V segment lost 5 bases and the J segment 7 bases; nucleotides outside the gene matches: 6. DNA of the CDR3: TGTGCCAGTAGTCCGACAGGGGAGGGTGGCTACACCTTC. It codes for CASSPTGEGGYTF.

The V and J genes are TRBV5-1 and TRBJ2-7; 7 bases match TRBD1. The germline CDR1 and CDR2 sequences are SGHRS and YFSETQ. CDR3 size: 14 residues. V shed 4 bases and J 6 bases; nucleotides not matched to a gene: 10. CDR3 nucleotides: TGCGCCAGCAGCACGGTTACAGGGGCTGGCGAGCAGTACTTC. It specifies CASSTVTGAGEQYF.

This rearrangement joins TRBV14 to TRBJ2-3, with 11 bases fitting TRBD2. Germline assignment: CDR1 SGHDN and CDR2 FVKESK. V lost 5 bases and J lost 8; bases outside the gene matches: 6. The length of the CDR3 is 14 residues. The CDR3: CASSLLAGEGTQYF. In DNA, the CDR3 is TGTGCCAGCAGCTTACTAGCGGGGGAGGGTACGCAGTATTTT.

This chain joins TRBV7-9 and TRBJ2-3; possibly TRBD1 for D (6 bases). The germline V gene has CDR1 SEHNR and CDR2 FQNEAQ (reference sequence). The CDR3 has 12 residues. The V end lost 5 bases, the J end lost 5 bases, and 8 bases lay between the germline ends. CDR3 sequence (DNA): TGTGCCAGCAGCCCGGACAGAGATACGCAGTATTTT. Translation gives CASSPDRDTQYF.

CDR3: CANPGETQYF. The CDR3 region has the DNA TGTGCCAACCCGGGGGAGACCCAGTACTTC. V is TRBV27 and J is TRBJ2-5; D might be TRBD2 (5 bases). The V gene lost 10 bases and the J gene lost 5 bases, with 8 bases spanning the gap. CDR3 length: 10 residues. The germline gives CDR1 MNHEY, CDR2 SMNVEV (reference sequence).

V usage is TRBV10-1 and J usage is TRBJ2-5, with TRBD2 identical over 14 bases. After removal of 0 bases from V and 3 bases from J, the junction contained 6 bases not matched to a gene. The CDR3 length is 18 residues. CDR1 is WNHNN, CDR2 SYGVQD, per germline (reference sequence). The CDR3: CASSESSGLAGGKETQYF. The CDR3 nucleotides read TGCGCCAGCAGTGAGTCATCCGGACTAGCGGGAGGAAAAGAGACCCAGTACTTC.

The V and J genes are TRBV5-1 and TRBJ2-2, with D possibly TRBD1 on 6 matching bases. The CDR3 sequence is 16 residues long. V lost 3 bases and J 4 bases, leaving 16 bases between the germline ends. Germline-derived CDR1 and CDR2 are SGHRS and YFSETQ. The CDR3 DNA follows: TGCGCCAGCAGCTCCCGGGACACCGATTTCACCGGGGAGCTGTTTTTT. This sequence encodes CASSSRDTDFTGELFF.

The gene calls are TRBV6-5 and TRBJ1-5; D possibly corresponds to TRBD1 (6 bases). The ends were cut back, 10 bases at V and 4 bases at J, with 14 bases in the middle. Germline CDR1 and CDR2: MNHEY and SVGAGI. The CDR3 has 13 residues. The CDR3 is CAIAGTLNQPQHF. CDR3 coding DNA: TGTGCCATAGCCGGGACATTGAATCAGCCCCAGCATTTT.

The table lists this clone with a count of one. The CDR3 here is CASSLFRGGVDEQFF. CDR3 coding DNA: TGTGCCAGCAGCTTGTTCCGAGGGGGAGTGGATGAGCAGTTCTTC. The chain is built from TRBV5-5 and TRBJ2-1; weak D call: TRBD1 (6 bases). V gave up 1 base and J gave up 8 bases, with 16 bases separating them. The CDR3 extends over 15 amino acids. CDR1 and CDR2 from the germline V gene are SGHKS and YYEKEE (reference sequence).